Here is one T cell receptor (beta chain) with its context. Measured with immunoSEQ multiplex PCR; TCRdb has only the in-frame clones, and not every one. The repertoire holds tens of thousands of clones, about 91% seen once, with roughly 0.38% in the top ten. This record comes from a study of technical replicates of blood from a few donors. CDR3 size: 16 residues. The junction had 5 bases not matched to a gene; V was cut back by 2 bases and J by 2 bases. The germline CDR1 and CDR2 sequences are SGHVS and FNYEAQ. The chain has TRBV7-6 and TRBJ1-5; 8 bases are shared with TRBD1. This TCR derives from a human donor in good health. Source material: T cells isolated from PBMCs. The CDR3 DNA follows: TGTGCCAGCAGCTTAAATCCGGGACAGGGCAATCAGCCCCAGCATTTT. Protein product: CASSLNPGQGNQPQHF.